The 3 T cell receptor beta chains in this list originate from one sample, sequenced in a study of radiotherapy plus CTLA-4 blockade in lung cancer. The protocol was immunoSEQ multiplex PCR, while the TCRdb copy is restricted to in-frame clones and leaves out a portion. There are about 120,000 clones in the sample; approximately 80% occur only once, and approximately 5% lies in the top ten. Here the sequenced sample was peripheral blood, taken from a patient treated with radiotherapy plus ipilimumab. These receptor sequences come from a human donor with non-small cell lung cancer who had a partial response to radiotherapy plus ipilimumab.

The J gene is TRBJ2-1, the V gene TRBV30, with D perhaps TRBD2 (5 bases). The V end lost 0 bases, the J end lost 5 bases, and 11 bases lay between the germline ends. The CDR3 contains 14 residues. Per germline, CDR1 GTSNPN and CDR2 SVGIG (reference sequence). The CDR3 DNA sequence: TGTGCCTGGAGTGTCTCAAGCGGTCACAATGAGCAGTTCTTC. Encoded protein: CAWSVSSGHNEQFF. The whole variable domain, filled in from reference TRBV30 and TRBJ2-1, reads SQTIHQWPATLVQPVGSPLSLECTVEGTSNPNLYWYRQAAGRGLQLLFYSVGIGQISSEVPQNLSASRPQDRQFILSSKKLLLSDSGFYLCAWSVSSGHNEQFFGPGTRLTVL.

The J gene is TRBJ2-7, the V gene TRBV5-1, with D unresolved. V dropped 5 bases and J dropped 2 bases, with 11 bases sitting between them. The CDR3 is made up of 13 amino acids. Looked up from germline, CDR1 is SGHRS and CDR2 is YFSETQ. This CDR3 is CASSPGSPYEQYF. The CDR3, as DNA: TGCGCCAGCAGTCCCGGGTCTCCCTACGAGCAGTACTTC.

The chain uses TRBV4-3 and TRBJ2-1, with D possibly matching TRBD2 (5 bases). The V and J ends lost 3 bases and 5 bases respectively, with 8 bases between them. CDR1 is LGHNA, CDR2 YSLEER, per germline. The CDR3 extends over 13 amino acids. Written as DNA, the CDR3 is TGCGCCAGCAGCCAGGACTGGCACAATGAGCAGTTCTTC. Translating it yields CASSQDWHNEQFF.